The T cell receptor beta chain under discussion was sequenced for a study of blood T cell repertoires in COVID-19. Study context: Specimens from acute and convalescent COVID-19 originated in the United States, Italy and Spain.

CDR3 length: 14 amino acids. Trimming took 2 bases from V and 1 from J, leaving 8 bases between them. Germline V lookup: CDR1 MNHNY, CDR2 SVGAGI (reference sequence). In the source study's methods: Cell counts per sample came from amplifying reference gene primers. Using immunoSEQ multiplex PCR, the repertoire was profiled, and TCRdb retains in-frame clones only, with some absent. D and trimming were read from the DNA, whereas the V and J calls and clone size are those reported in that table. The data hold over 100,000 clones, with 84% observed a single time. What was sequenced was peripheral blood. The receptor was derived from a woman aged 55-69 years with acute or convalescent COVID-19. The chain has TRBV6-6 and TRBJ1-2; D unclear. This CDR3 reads CASSYPQDNYGYTF. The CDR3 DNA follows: TGTGCCAGCAGTTACCCTCAGGATAACTATGGCTACACCTTC.